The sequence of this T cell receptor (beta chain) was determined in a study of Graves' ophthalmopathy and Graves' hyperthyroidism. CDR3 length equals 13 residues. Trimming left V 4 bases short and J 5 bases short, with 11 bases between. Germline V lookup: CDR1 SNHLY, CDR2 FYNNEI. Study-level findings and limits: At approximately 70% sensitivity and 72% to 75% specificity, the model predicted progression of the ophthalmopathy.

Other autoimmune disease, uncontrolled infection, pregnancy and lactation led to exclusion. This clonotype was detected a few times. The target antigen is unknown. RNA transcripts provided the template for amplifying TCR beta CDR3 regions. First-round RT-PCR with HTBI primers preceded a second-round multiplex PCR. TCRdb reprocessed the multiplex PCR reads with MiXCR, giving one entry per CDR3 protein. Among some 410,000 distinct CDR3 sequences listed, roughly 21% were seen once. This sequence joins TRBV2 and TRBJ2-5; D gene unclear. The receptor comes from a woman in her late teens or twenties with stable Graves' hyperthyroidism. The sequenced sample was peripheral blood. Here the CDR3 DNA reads TGTGCCAGCAGTGCCGGGCAAATCGAGACCCAGTACTTC. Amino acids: CASSAGQIETQYF.